These T cell receptor beta chains were read from a single sample in a study of identical twins. TCRdb processed the 5' RACE reads anew with MiXCR; each CDR3 protein has one entry. The sample shows some 790,000 distinct CDR3 sequences, around a sixth of them seen only once. A further study also used this sample, focusing on T cells expressing NK-cell markers.

Sequencing used PBMCs. Receptors originate from a young woman in good health. The CDR3 runs from the conserved cysteine through the conserved F or W. Fields, in order: J gene, clone size, V gene, D gene, CDR3 DNA, CDR3 protein. D genes are given only for firm matches. Clone size, where shown, is once, few, many, or a class for clones that have expanded.

j_call: TRBJ2-1; clone_size: few; v_call: TRBV12-3/TRBV12-4; d_call: TRBD1; cdr3_nt: TGTGCCAGCAGTTTAAAGAACAGGGGGCGGAATGAGCAGTTCTTC; cdr3_aa: CASSLKNRGRNEQFF
j_call: TRBJ1-3; clone_size: few; v_call: TRBV3-1; d_call: .; cdr3_nt: TGTGCCAGCACCGGACAGAACTCTGGAAACACCATATATTTT; cdr3_aa: CASTGQNSGNTIYF
j_call: TRBJ1-1; clone_size: .; v_call: TRBV20-1; d_call: .; cdr3_nt: TGCAGTGCTAGAGATAGGCGGAACACTGAAGCTTTCTTT; cdr3_aa: CSARDRRNTEAFF
j_call: TRBJ2-7; clone_size: .; v_call: TRBV7-9; d_call: TRBD1; cdr3_nt: TGTGCCAGCAGCCCCGGGACAGGGTTTAGCCCCTACGAGCAGTACTTC; cdr3_aa: CASSPGTGFSPYEQYF
j_call: TRBJ2-7; clone_size: few; v_call: TRBV18; d_call: .; cdr3_nt: TGTGCCAGCTCACTAAACCGGGACGGACTCTACGAGCAGTACTTC; cdr3_aa: CASSLNRDGLYEQYF
j_call: TRBJ1-1; clone_size: .; v_call: TRBV7-9; d_call: .; cdr3_nt: TGTGCCAGCAGCCTATACACCACTGAAGCTTTCTTT; cdr3_aa: CASSLYTTEAFF
j_call: TRBJ1-1; clone_size: few; v_call: TRBV10-3; d_call: .; cdr3_nt: TGTGCCATCAGCGAACGGGTTCTCAACACTGAAGCTTTCTTT; cdr3_aa: CAISERVLNTEAFF
j_call: TRBJ2-4; clone_size: .; v_call: TRBV7-2; d_call: .; cdr3_nt: TGTGCCAGCAGCTTACAGATTTTAAACATTCAGTACTTC; cdr3_aa: CASSLQILNIQYF
j_call: TRBJ2-1; clone_size: many; v_call: TRBV29-1; d_call: TRBD2; cdr3_nt: TGCAGCGTTGTTCGTGTCGGGGAGGGGGAGCAGTTCTTC; cdr3_aa: CSVVRVGEGEQFF
j_call: TRBJ2-7; clone_size: .; v_call: TRBV7-2; d_call: .; cdr3_nt: TGTGCCAGCAGCTTACAGGGGTCCCTCGAGCAGTACTTC; cdr3_aa: CASSLQGSLEQYF
j_call: TRBJ2-7; clone_size: many; v_call: TRBV6-1; d_call: .; cdr3_nt: TGTGCCAGCGGCCGGTATAGTAGGAGCGAGCAGTACTTC; cdr3_aa: CASGRYSRSEQYF
j_call: TRBJ1-5; clone_size: few; v_call: TRBV21-1; d_call: .; cdr3_nt: .; cdr3_aa: CASSKVGAGTPSNQPQHF
j_call: TRBJ2-1; clone_size: few; v_call: TRBV20-1; d_call: .; cdr3_nt: TGCAGTGCTAGAGCCACTAGCTTTACCTACAATGAGCAGTTCTTC; cdr3_aa: CSARATSFTYNEQFF
j_call: TRBJ1-5; clone_size: many; v_call: TRBV6-1; d_call: .; cdr3_nt: TGTGCCAGCAGCCTACAACAGGGTTTTCAGCCCCAGCATTTT; cdr3_aa: CASSLQQGFQPQHF
j_call: TRBJ2-1; clone_size: few; v_call: TRBV6-2/TRBV6-3; d_call: .; cdr3_nt: TGTGCCATACACGGAGCCGTAAATGAGCAGTTCTTC; cdr3_aa: CAIHGAVNEQFF
j_call: TRBJ2-7; clone_size: .; v_call: TRBV7-9; d_call: TRBD2; cdr3_nt: TGTGCCAGCAGCCCGGGGGAGGGAAGGGTCGAGCAGTACTTC; cdr3_aa: CASSPGEGRVEQYF
j_call: TRBJ2-1; clone_size: .; v_call: TRBV5-1; d_call: .; cdr3_nt: TGCGCCAGCAGCTTGGAACTGTTTCGGAATGAGCAGTTCTTC; cdr3_aa: CASSLELFRNEQFF
j_call: TRBJ1-2; clone_size: few; v_call: TRBV12-3/TRBV12-4; d_call: .; cdr3_nt: TGTGCCAGCAGTTTCAGACGACCCTATGGCTACACCTTC; cdr3_aa: CASSFRRPYGYTF
j_call: TRBJ2-3; clone_size: .; v_call: TRBV6-5; d_call: .; cdr3_nt: TGTGCCAGCAAGGTGGGCGATACGCAGTATTTT; cdr3_aa: CASKVGDTQYF
j_call: TRBJ2-3; clone_size: few; v_call: TRBV9; d_call: .; cdr3_nt: TGTGCCAGCAGCCCATACGGCCTTGCCGGTCGCGATACGCAGTATTTT; cdr3_aa: CASSPYGLAGRDTQYF
j_call: TRBJ2-7; clone_size: many; v_call: TRBV18; d_call: TRBD1; cdr3_nt: TGTGCCAGCTCACCCGGACAGGGGGCCTACGAGCAGTACTTC; cdr3_aa: CASSPGQGAYEQYF
j_call: TRBJ1-1; clone_size: few; v_call: TRBV7-3; d_call: .; cdr3_nt: TGTGCCAGCAGCTTAACGTTCGACGGCAACACTGAAGCTTTCTTT; cdr3_aa: CASSLTFDGNTEAFF
j_call: TRBJ2-7; clone_size: .; v_call: TRBV7-9; d_call: .; cdr3_nt: TGTGCCAGCAGCTCGAAGGACCATCGGCCCTACGAGCAGTACTTC; cdr3_aa: CASSSKDHRPYEQYF
j_call: TRBJ1-1; clone_size: few; v_call: TRBV9; d_call: .; cdr3_nt: TGTGCCAGCAGCGTAGCCTTGAACACTGAAGCTTTCTTT; cdr3_aa: CASSVALNTEAFF
j_call: TRBJ2-5; clone_size: .; v_call: TRBV9; d_call: TRBD2; cdr3_nt: TGTGCCAGCAGCGTAGTTAGCGGGGCAGCCCGGGAGACCCAGTACTTC; cdr3_aa: CASSVVSGAARETQYF
j_call: TRBJ2-1; clone_size: .; v_call: TRBV7-7; d_call: .; cdr3_nt: TGTGCCAGCAGCCCCGGCCGGGGTTTAGGGTACAATGAGCAGTTCTTC; cdr3_aa: CASSPGRGLGYNEQFF
j_call: TRBJ2-3; clone_size: .; v_call: TRBV6-5; d_call: .; cdr3_nt: TGTGCCAGCAGTTACTCGAACTACTCCCCAGGGGTTACGCAGTATTTT; cdr3_aa: CASSYSNYSPGVTQYF
j_call: TRBJ2-7; clone_size: few; v_call: TRBV5-1; d_call: TRBD1; cdr3_nt: TGCGCCAGCAGCCCTCGACAGGGCGGACGCGACGAGCAGTACTTC; cdr3_aa: CASSPRQGGRDEQYF
j_call: TRBJ2-4; clone_size: few; v_call: TRBV20-1; d_call: TRBD2; cdr3_nt: TGCAGTGCCCCAGCAGCGGGATACGGCAAAAACATTCAGTACTTC; cdr3_aa: CSAPAAGYGKNIQYF
j_call: TRBJ2-7; clone_size: few; v_call: TRBV7-9; d_call: TRBD2; cdr3_nt: TGTGCCAGCAGCTTCCTAGCGGGCTCCTACGAGCAGTACTTC; cdr3_aa: CASSFLAGSYEQYF
j_call: TRBJ2-7; clone_size: few; v_call: TRBV5-1; d_call: .; cdr3_nt: TGCGCCAGCAGTCGGGATGCCCCCTACGAGCAGTACTTC; cdr3_aa: CASSRDAPYEQYF
j_call: TRBJ1-3; clone_size: many; v_call: TRBV10-3; d_call: TRBD1; cdr3_nt: TGTGCCATCAGCCGACAGGGACAGGCTGGAAACACCATATATTTT; cdr3_aa: CAISRQGQAGNTIYF
j_call: TRBJ2-3; clone_size: few; v_call: TRBV7-6; d_call: .; cdr3_nt: TGTGCCAGCAGCTTAGCTCCCTCGGAGGGGGATACGCAGTATTTT; cdr3_aa: CASSLAPSEGDTQYF
j_call: TRBJ1-6; clone_size: .; v_call: TRBV5-6; d_call: .; cdr3_nt: TGTGCCAGCAGCTTGGAAGAAACTCGTTCACCCCTCCACTTT; cdr3_aa: CASSLEETRSPLHF
j_call: TRBJ2-7; clone_size: few; v_call: TRBV12-3/TRBV12-4; d_call: .; cdr3_nt: TGTGCCAGCACTACGACAGTCTCCTACGAGCAGTACTTC; cdr3_aa: CASTTTVSYEQYF
j_call: TRBJ1-1; clone_size: few; v_call: TRBV11-3; d_call: .; cdr3_nt: TGTGCCAGCAGCTTTGGGTTGAGGACTGAAGCTTTCTTT; cdr3_aa: CASSFGLRTEAFF
j_call: TRBJ1-4; clone_size: many; v_call: TRBV5-1; d_call: .; cdr3_nt: TGCGCCAGCAGCTTGGTGGATTCTGGAGAAAAACTGTTTTTT; cdr3_aa: CASSLVDSGEKLFF
j_call: TRBJ1-1; clone_size: .; v_call: TRBV20-1; d_call: .; cdr3_nt: TGCAGTGCTAAGGGGATACAGAACACTGAAGCTTTCTTT; cdr3_aa: CSAKGIQNTEAFF
j_call: TRBJ2-3; clone_size: few; v_call: TRBV20-1; d_call: .; cdr3_nt: TGCAGTGCTATGGACGGGGGAGACACAGATACGCAGTATTTT; cdr3_aa: CSAMDGGDTDTQYF
j_call: TRBJ2-3; clone_size: .; v_call: TRBV7-9; d_call: TRBD2; cdr3_nt: TGTGCCAGCAGCTTAGAGTGGGGGACTACGGGCGGTACGCAGTATTTT; cdr3_aa: CASSLEWGTTGGTQYF
j_call: TRBJ2-7; clone_size: few; v_call: TRBV4-2; d_call: .; cdr3_nt: TGTGCCAGCAGCCGGGAGACAGCCTACGAGCAGTACTTC; cdr3_aa: CASSRETAYEQYF
j_call: TRBJ2-1; clone_size: .; v_call: TRBV7-9; d_call: TRBD2; cdr3_nt: TGTGCCAGCTCAGGGACTAGCGGGAGGCACAATGAGCAGTTCTTC; cdr3_aa: CASSGTSGRHNEQFF
j_call: TRBJ2-3; clone_size: .; v_call: TRBV18; d_call: .; cdr3_nt: TGTGCCAGCTCACCACGAGTCGGGGAGTCGGGAAATACGCAGTATTTT; cdr3_aa: CASSPRVGESGNTQYF
j_call: TRBJ2-5; clone_size: many; v_call: TRBV15; d_call: .; cdr3_nt: TGTGCCACCAGCTCCGGGCCACAAGAGACCCAGTACTTC; cdr3_aa: CATSSGPQETQYF
j_call: TRBJ2-3; clone_size: few; v_call: TRBV7-6; d_call: .; cdr3_nt: TGTGCCAGCAGCTTTGTCCAAACAGGGTGGAGCACAGATACGCAGTATTTT; cdr3_aa: CASSFVQTGWSTDTQYF
j_call: TRBJ1-2; clone_size: few; v_call: TRBV20-1; d_call: TRBD1; cdr3_nt: TGCAGTGGAAAACGGGACAGGGACTATGGCTACACCTTC; cdr3_aa: CSGKRDRDYGYTF
j_call: TRBJ2-1; clone_size: .; v_call: TRBV9; d_call: .; cdr3_nt: TGTGCCAGCAGCGTTTGGCTTAGCTCCTACAATGAGCAGTTCTTC; cdr3_aa: CASSVWLSSYNEQFF
j_call: TRBJ1-2; clone_size: .; v_call: TRBV4-2; d_call: .; cdr3_nt: TGTGCCAGCAGCCAAGATCCGGGCTATGGCTACACCTTC; cdr3_aa: CASSQDPGYGYTF
j_call: TRBJ2-1; clone_size: many; v_call: TRBV15; d_call: .; cdr3_nt: TGTGCCACCAGCAGCGGGACCGGGGACAATGAGCAGTTCTTC; cdr3_aa: CATSSGTGDNEQFF
j_call: TRBJ1-6; clone_size: few; v_call: TRBV24-1; d_call: .; cdr3_nt: TGTGCCACCAGTTCCGGGGTGAATTCACCCCTCCACTTT; cdr3_aa: CATSSGVNSPLHF
j_call: TRBJ1-4; clone_size: .; v_call: TRBV12-3/TRBV12-4; d_call: .; cdr3_nt: TGTGCCAGCAACCCAAGGGACGGCTGGAATGAAAAACTGTTTTTT; cdr3_aa: CASNPRDGWNEKLFF
j_call: TRBJ2-3; clone_size: .; v_call: TRBV7-3; d_call: .; cdr3_nt: TGTGCCTGCACCTCGCGAGGGGAGCCCCTTGGGGGCACAGATACGCAGTATTTT; cdr3_aa: CACTSRGEPLGGTDTQYF
j_call: TRBJ2-3; clone_size: .; v_call: TRBV5-1; d_call: .; cdr3_nt: TGCGCCAGCAGCTTGGACAGCTTCACAGATACGCAGTATTTT; cdr3_aa: CASSLDSFTDTQYF
j_call: TRBJ2-7; clone_size: .; v_call: TRBV7-8; d_call: .; cdr3_nt: TGTGCCAGCAGCTCCTCCCGGGGCTACGAGCAGTACTTC; cdr3_aa: CASSSSRGYEQYF
j_call: TRBJ2-1; clone_size: few; v_call: TRBV12-3/TRBV12-4; d_call: .; cdr3_nt: TGTGCCAGCACCACCCAGGCCGCATCGGGGGAGCAGTTCTTC; cdr3_aa: CASTTQAASGEQFF
j_call: TRBJ1-1; clone_size: .; v_call: TRBV20-1; d_call: .; cdr3_nt: TGCAGTGCTAGATTAAAAAATTCGCCTGAAGCTTTCTTT; cdr3_aa: CSARLKNSPEAFF
j_call: TRBJ2-7; clone_size: few; v_call: TRBV5-1; d_call: TRBD2; cdr3_nt: TGCGCCAGCAGCTTGACTCCTAGCGGGGTCTCCTACGAGCAGTACTTC; cdr3_aa: CASSLTPSGVSYEQYF
j_call: TRBJ2-3; clone_size: .; v_call: TRBV7-8; d_call: .; cdr3_nt: TGTGCCAGCAGCCCCGTTTTGGCGGCTAGCACAGATACGCAGTATTTT; cdr3_aa: CASSPVLAASTDTQYF
j_call: TRBJ2-5; clone_size: few; v_call: TRBV3-1; d_call: .; cdr3_nt: TGTGCCAGCAGCCACCTTTTTGTGGGTACGGAGACCCAGTACTTC; cdr3_aa: CASSHLFVGTETQYF